Sequencing of this T cell receptor beta chain was carried out in a study of graft-versus-host responses after intestinal transplantation. Study-level information: Following induction with anti-thymocyte globulin, all recipients were given tacrolimus and steroids for 2 to 4 years.

Looked up from germline, CDR1 is SGHVS and CDR2 is FNYEAQ. J was trimmed by 8 bases and V by 1 base; bases with no gene match: 1. The CDR3 has 12 residues. Measured with immunoSEQ multiplex PCR; TCRdb has only the in-frame clones, and not every one. Of about 90,000 clones in the sample, over 80% are singletons; the top ten hold over 0.45%. Study-level results: The presence of high graft-versus-host to host-versus-graft clonal ratios in allografts characterized patients with graft-donor T cell macrochimerism.

In regard to this clone: Its antigen is not identified.

The sequence was collected from a human donor who received an intestinal transplant. The starting material was unstimulated CD8+ T cells sorted from spleen or lymph node cells, obtained before intestinal transplant. This rearrangement joins TRBV7-6 to TRBJ2-5, with TRBD2 identical over 7 bases. The CDR3 sequence is CASSLGGGTQYF. In DNA, the CDR3 is TGTGCCAGCAGCTTAGGGGGGGGAACCCAGTACTTC. Complete variable domain (other parts from reference TRBV7-6 and TRBJ2-5): GAGVSQSPRYKVTKRGQDVALRCDPISGHVSLYWYRQALGQGPEFLTYFNYEAQQDKSGLPNDRFSAERPEGSISTLTIQRTEQRDSAMYRCASSLGGGTQYFGPGTRLLVL.